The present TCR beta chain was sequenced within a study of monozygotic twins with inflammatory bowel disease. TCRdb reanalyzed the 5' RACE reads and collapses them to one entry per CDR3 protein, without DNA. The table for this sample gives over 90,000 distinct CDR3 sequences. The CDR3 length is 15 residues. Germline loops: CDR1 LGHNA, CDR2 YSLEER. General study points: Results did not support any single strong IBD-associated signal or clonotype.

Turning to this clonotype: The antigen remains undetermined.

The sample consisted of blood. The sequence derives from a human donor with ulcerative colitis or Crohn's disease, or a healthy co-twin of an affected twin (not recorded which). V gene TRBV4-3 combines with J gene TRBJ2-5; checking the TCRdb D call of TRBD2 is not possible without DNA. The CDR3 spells CASSQGISGAETQYF.